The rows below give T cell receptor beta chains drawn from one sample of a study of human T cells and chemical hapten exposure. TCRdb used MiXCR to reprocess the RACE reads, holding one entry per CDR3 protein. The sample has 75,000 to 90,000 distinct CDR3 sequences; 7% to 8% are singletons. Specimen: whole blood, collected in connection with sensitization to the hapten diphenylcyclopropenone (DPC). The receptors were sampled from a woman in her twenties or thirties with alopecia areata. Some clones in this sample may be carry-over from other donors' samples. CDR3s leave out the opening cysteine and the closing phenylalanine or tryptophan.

CDR3aa: ASSGAAGGEAF
j_gene: TRBJ1-1
v_gene: TRBV25-1

CDR3aa: ATSVNSPSYEQY
j_gene: TRBJ2-7
v_gene: TRBV24-1

CDR3aa: SAGDSHTEAF
j_gene: TRBJ1-1
v_gene: TRBV29-1

CDR3aa: ASSTGQINEKLF
j_gene: TRBJ1-4
v_gene: TRBV6-6

CDR3aa: ASSPERGNEQF
j_gene: TRBJ2-1
v_gene: TRBV3-1

CDR3aa: ASSLDGGQGRNTEAF
j_gene: TRBJ1-1
v_gene: TRBV5-1

CDR3aa: ASSPVTGGFDEQF
j_gene: TRBJ2-1
v_gene: TRBV5-1

CDR3aa: ASSPGIGRPTDTQY
j_gene: TRBJ2-3
v_gene: TRBV11-2

CDR3aa: SVACIGEQF
j_gene: TRBJ2-1
v_gene: TRBV29-1

CDR3aa: ASSFDGQNYGYT
j_gene: TRBJ1-2
v_gene: TRBV7-9

CDR3aa: ASSRSGSNTGELF
j_gene: TRBJ2-2
v_gene: TRBV6-5

CDR3aa: ASSPTGTYEQY
j_gene: TRBJ2-7
v_gene: TRBV5-1

CDR3aa: ASSQVGQLSGANVLT
j_gene: TRBJ2-6
v_gene: TRBV4-1

CDR3aa: AWMQRKDSPLH
j_gene: TRBJ1-6
v_gene: TRBV30

CDR3aa: SASGQGIGSNQPQH
j_gene: TRBJ1-5
v_gene: TRBV20-1

CDR3aa: ASSPPGIPSTLYEQF
j_gene: TRBJ2-1
v_gene: TRBV18

CDR3aa: AITPGLAAYTQY
j_gene: TRBJ2-3
v_gene: TRBV6-1

CDR3aa: STEGQGPYEQY
j_gene: TRBJ2-7
v_gene: TRBV29-1

CDR3aa: ASSWQYGTGITEAF
j_gene: TRBJ1-1
v_gene: TRBV6-5